This T cell receptor (beta chain) is from a study of blood T cell repertoires in COVID-19. Turning to the study itself: Acute and convalescent COVID-19 specimens originated in the United States, Italy and Spain. From T cells, B-cell-depleted T cells, or PBMCs came the material, which was cDNA or gDNA.

Germline CDR1 and CDR2: MNHEY and SVGAGI. CDR3 length equals 14 residues. Trimming removed 0 bases at V and 7 bases at J, with 13 bases between. Source study methods: Estimation of nucleated cell counts relied on the amplification of reference gene primers. Clones were sequenced by immunoSEQ multiplex PCR, and TCRdb holds only the in-frame ones, with some missing. The V and J calls and the clone size are those of that table, but D and trimming were determined from the DNA. The table lists roughly 300,000 clones, approximately 89% of them singletons. Seattle patients were enrolled during active infection and followed longitudinally.

The TCR sequence derives from a woman under 40 with COVID-19, enrolled during active disease. The sample taken for sequencing was peripheral blood. The chain joins TRBV6-5 to TRBJ2-7; the D gene is possibly TRBD1 (6 bases). The CDR3 region has the DNA TGTGCCAGCAGTTACTCTCCAGGGGTTGGTGAGCAGTACTTC. Translation: CASSYSPGVGEQYF.